The rows below give T cell receptor beta chains drawn from one sample of a study of cytomegalovirus exposure and HLA in healthy donors. Generated by immunoSEQ multiplex PCR, the TCRdb table keeps only in-frame clones and is missing some. The table has fewer than 250,000 clones, about 80% seen once. Sequencing input: PBMCs. The source is a woman aged 50 to 60 in good health and CMV-seropositive. The conserved cysteine and the conserved F or W are not part of the CDR3 here. Each record gives: V gene, J gene, CDR3 protein.

TRBV6-1	TRBJ1-1	ASVQGLLEAF
TRBV19	TRBJ2-2	ASSPWQRGDGELF
TRBV30	TRBJ2-3	AWSPLSGGSNTQY
TRBV5-1	TRBJ2-7	ASRTHLSEGGQVYEQY
TRBV30	TRBJ1-4	AWSDGHSVPKKLF
TRBV27	TRBJ2-6	ASSFHFSGTRANVLT
TRBV5-6	TRBJ1-2	ASSLYGNQVYGYT
TRBV7-2	TRBJ2-3	ASSLGVGRGVFGNTQY
TRBV6-6	TRBJ1-4	ASSYRGEEKLF
TRBV5-4	TRBJ2-1	ASSLFVAGLYNEQF
TRBV6-5	TRBJ2-7	ASSYSFSTNEQY
TRBV7-3	TRBJ2-2	ASRTTGLNTGELF
TRBV5-1	TRBJ2-2	ASSSQGTGELF
TRBV9	TRBJ1-1	ASSLSQGIMNTEAF
TRBV10-3	TRBJ1-6	AISVGTGGNSPLH
TRBV6-5	TRBJ2-1	ASSEGNSYNEQF